Below are 2 T cell receptor beta chains sequenced from a single sample in a study of a mutant IDH1 vaccine in newly diagnosed glioma. Stated time point: week 23, last vaccination. Each dose delivered 300 ug of mutant IDH1 20-mer peptide subcutaneously with imiquimod. Some clones are missing from TCRdb's copy, which holds only in-frame ones; the method was immunoSEQ multiplex PCR. The repertoire holds some 27,000 clones, with around 84% as singletons. These TCRs' antigens remain unknown. The material sequenced was PBMCs, taken from a glioma patient whose treatment included an IDH1 peptide vaccine. The origin of the receptors is a woman in her 30s with glioma.

V and J are TRBV29-1 and TRBJ2-6; perhaps D is TRBD1 or TRBD2 (5 bases each). This CDR3 region has 16 residues. Trimming shortened V by 5 bases and J by 4 bases, and 18 bases separated the two germline ends. Germline V gives CDR1 SQVTM, CDR2 ANQGSEA. This CDR3 is CSVPREQGDGANVLTF. In DNA form, the CDR3 reads TGCAGCGTTCCGCGAGAGCAGGGAGACGGGGCCAACGTCCTGACTTTC.

V is TRBV4-3 and J is TRBJ1-2; D is unclear. Trimming cost V 1 base and J 3 bases, with 12 bases left between them. Looked up from germline, CDR1 is LGHNA and CDR2 is YSLEER. CDR3 length: 15 amino acids. The CDR3 sequence: CASSQVIGGYYGYTF. CDR3 bases: TGCGCCAGCAGCCAAGTCATTGGAGGGTACTATGGCTACACCTTC.